A single sample is the source of the 28 T cell receptor beta chains below, sequenced in a study of brain metastases from non-small cell lung cancer. Only in-frame clones appear in the TCRdb table, and some are missing; sequencing was by immunoSEQ multiplex PCR. The sample yields about a thousand clones, roughly 82% seen once. Sequences were obtained from tumor-adjacent normal tissue. The receptors were gathered from a donor at least 40 years old with non-small cell lung cancer.

The V gene is TRBV14, the J gene TRBJ1-1, with D perhaps matching TRBD1 (5 bases). V lost 4 bases and J lost 12, with 18 bases in between. CDR3 length equals 13 residues. Germline V lookup: CDR1 SGHDN, CDR2 FVKESK. The CDR3 region is CASSPRGIYGTFF. For the CDR3, the DNA is TGTGCCAGCAGCCCTCGGGGCATCTACGGGACTTTCTTT.

A few counts support this clone. This chain links TRBV27 with TRBJ2-7, with D maybe TRBD1 (5 bases). The V and J ends lost 8 bases and 0 bases respectively, with 14 bases between them. CDR3 length equals 14 residues. Germline-derived CDR1 and CDR2 are MNHEY and SMNVEV (reference sequence). CDR3 nucleotides: TGTGCCAGCCATGGGGCTTCCAGCTCCTACGAGCAGTACTTC. This translates into CASHGASSSYEQYF.

The rearrangement uses TRBV1 and TRBJ2-6. TRBV1 is labeled a pseudogene. The CDR3 loop spans 18 amino acids. This CDR3 reads CTSRDLRLCTKWANVLTF. CDR3 nucleotides: TGCACCAGCAGGGATTTACGTTTGTGCACAAAGTGGGCCAACGTCCTGACTTTC.

The CDR3 here is CASSTQLAYPDTDTQYF. The DNA for the CDR3 is TGTGCCAGCAGCACCCAACTAGCTTATCCTGACACAGATACGCAGTATTTT. The chain recombines TRBV9 with TRBJ2-3, with D perhaps TRBD2 (6 bases). The CDR3 contains 17 residues. Germline V gene lookup returns CDR1 SGDLS and CDR2 YYNGEE. The V gene lost 4 bases and the J gene lost 2 bases, with 20 bases spanning the gap. The whole variable domain, filled in from reference TRBV9 and TRBJ2-3, reads DSGVTQTPKHLITATGQRVTLRCSPRSGDLSVYWYQQSLDQGLQFLIQYYNGEERAKGNILERFSAQQFPDLHSELNLSSLELGDSALYFCASSTQLAYPDTDTQYFGPGTRLTVL.

The chain couples TRBV7-2 to TRBJ1-3; D unclear. The germline CDR1 and CDR2 sequences are SGHTA and FQGNSA. There are 18 residues in the CDR3. Trimming cost V 0 bases and J 0 bases, with 15 bases left between them. CDR3 residues: CASSLASAGSISGNTIYF. Written as DNA, the CDR3 is TGTGCCAGCAGCTTAGCGTCGGCAGGTTCTATCTCTGGAAACACCATATATTTT. The whole variable domain, filled in from reference TRBV7-2 and TRBJ1-3, reads GAGVSQSPSNKVTEKGKDVELRCDPISGHTALYWYRQSLGQGLEFLIYFQGNSAPDKSGLPSDRFSAERTGGSVSTLTIQRTQQEDSAVYLCASSLASAGSISGNTIYFGEGSWLTVV.

This clone appeared a single time. The identical CDR3 is also encoded by other nucleotide sequences in the sample. The rearrangement links TRBV7-2 to TRBJ2-7, with TRBD2 matching over 11 bases. The CDR3 runs 14 residues. Losses at the gene ends were 5 bases for V and 7 bases for J; bases not matched to a gene: 7. Germline V lookup: CDR1 SGHTA, CDR2 FQGNSA. The CDR3 protein is CASSPDSGRGEQYF. The CDR3 nucleotides are TGTGCCAGCAGCCCCGATAGCGGGAGGGGGGAGCAGTACTTC.

The chain combines TRBV7-3 with TRBJ2-2, with D hard to call. V was shortened by 5 bases and J by 2 bases, with 3 bases between the two germline ends. CDR3 size: 12 residues. Germline V gene data show CDR1 as SGHTA and CDR2 as FQGTGA. CDR3 DNA: TGTGCCAGCAGCGTCAACACCGGGGAGCTGTTTTTT. Its translation is CASSVNTGELFF.

The chain employs TRBV10-3 and TRBJ2-3; perhaps TRBD1 as D (6 bases). The CDR3 covers 14 residues. With 2 bases removed from V and 4 bases from J, the gap between germline ends came to 10 bases. Germline V gene sequence: CDR1 ENHRY, CDR2 SYGVKD. The CDR3 DNA is TGTGCCATCAGTGAGGGACAGCACCCAGATACGCAGTATTTT. This encodes CAISEGQHPDTQYF.

The chain carries TRBV12-3 or TRBV12-4 and TRBJ2-3, with TRBD1 identical over 7 bases. CDR3 length: 13 amino acids. Losses at the gene ends were 5 bases for V and 3 bases for J; bases not matched to a gene: 2. The CDR3: CASSTGATDTQYF. The CDR3 bases are TGTGCCAGCAGTACAGGGGCGACAGATACGCAGTATTTT.

The V gene is TRBV10-3, the J gene TRBJ2-5; 7 bases align to TRBD2. The J call may be faulty, since TRBJ2-7 better matches the DNA end. The CDR3 has 14 residues. From germline, CDR1 is ENHRY and CDR2 SYGVKD. CDR3 residues: CAISESGLVYEQYF. The DNA for the CDR3 is TGTGCCATCAGTGAGTCTGGACTAGTCTACGAGCAGTACTTC.

The chain links TRBV4-1 to TRBJ1-1, with a tentative D call TRBD1 (5 bases). Trimming took 5 bases from V and 2 from J, leaving 18 bases between them. Germline loops: CDR1 MGHRA, CDR2 YSYEKL. The CDR3 is 16 amino acids. CDR3 amino acids: CASSEPDRGANTEAFF. CDR3 DNA: TGCGCCAGCAGCGAGCCCGACAGAGGAGCCAACACTGAAGCTTTCTTT.

In DNA, the CDR3 is TGCGCCAGCAGCCAAGAGACAGCACGCGAGCAGTACTTC. It specifies CASSQETAREQYF. The J gene is TRBJ2-7, the V gene TRBV4-1; D is possibly TRBD1 (5 bases). The CDR3 has 13 amino acids. The ends were cut back, 0 bases at V and 6 bases at J, with 9 bases in the middle. Germline CDR1 and CDR2: MGHRA and YSYEKL.

As to this clone: Within the sample, other DNA sequences also encode this same CDR3. This chain links TRBV7-6 with TRBJ1-5; D remains ambiguous. The ends were cut back, 4 bases at V and 4 bases at J, with 8 bases in the middle. The CDR3 spans 13 residues. Germline assignment: CDR1 SGHVS and CDR2 FNYEAQ. CDR3 sequence: CASSSHPNQPQHF. DNA of the CDR3: TGTGCCAGCAGCTCGCACCCGAATCAGCCCCAGCATTTT.

This clone appeared a single time. V and J are TRBV9 and TRBJ2-2; 13 bases line up with TRBD2. Germline CDR1 SGDLS, CDR2 YYNGEE. The CDR3 is 17 amino acids. With 0 bases clipped from V and 6 bases from J, the junction kept 5 bases outside the gene matches. The CDR3 here is CASSVGLAGGEAGELFF. CDR3 in DNA: TGTGCCAGCAGCGTAGGACTAGCGGGAGGAGAGGCCGGGGAGCTGTTTTTT.

A remark on this clone: A junction end diverges from the germline sequence, so it may reflect a read error. Other DNA sequences in this sample translate to the same CDR3. DNA for the CDR3: TGTGCCAGCAGTGTAGAGGACAACAATCAGCCCCAGCATTTT. This gives the protein CASSVEDNNQPQHF. The rearrangement joins TRBV9 to TRBJ1-5, with D possibly TRBD1 on 5 matching bases. This CDR3 has 14 amino acids. CDR1 and CDR2 (germline): SGDLS, YYNGEE.

On this clone: A much bigger clone sits one base away, suggesting this may be a read error. Other DNA variants within this sample encode the same CDR3. J is TRBJ1-6 and V is TRBV30; TRBD1 matches 8 bases. The CDR3 runs to 14 residues. V gave up 2 bases and J gave up 8 bases; unmatched junction bases: 5. Per germline, CDR1 GTSNPN and CDR2 SVGIG (reference sequence). CDR3 in DNA: TGTGCCTGGAGTACCGGGACAGGATATTCACCCCTCCACTTT. Translated, it gives CAWSTGTGYSPLHF.

The rearrangement uses TRBV30 and TRBJ2-2, with TRBD2 as a possible D gene (6 bases). Trimming shortened V by 7 bases and J by 2 bases, and 11 bases separated the two germline ends. The CDR3 spans 13 residues. Germline V gene sequence: CDR1 GTSNPN, CDR2 SVGIG (reference sequence). CDR3 residues: CAFSGFNTGELFF. The CDR3 DNA reads TGTGCCTTTAGCGGTTTCAACACCGGGGAGCTGTTTTTT.

This clone was picked up one time. The chain uses TRBV7-9 and TRBJ2-1; TRBD2 aligns across 12 bases. Trimming cost V 4 bases and J 1 base; bases outside gene matches: 5. The CDR3 has 17 residues. CDR1 SEHNR and CDR2 FQNEAQ come from the germline V gene (reference sequence). The CDR3 nucleotides are TGTGCCAGCAGCTCAGGGACTAGCGGGTTTTCCTACAATGAGCAGTTCTTC. It is translated as CASSSGTSGFSYNEQFF.

This chain connects TRBV7-2 to TRBJ1-1; no definite D call. CDR1 and CDR2 (germline): SGHTA, FQGNSA. Between the trimmed V and J ends, which lost 3 bases and 8 bases, there was a span of 13 bases. The CDR3 covers 13 residues. The CDR3 loop reads CASSFMGRIEAFF. The CDR3 nucleotides read TGTGCCAGCAGCTTCATGGGTAGGATCGAAGCTTTCTTT.

This chain links TRBV14 with TRBJ1-2; D is perhaps TRBD1 (5 bases). V was shortened by 0 bases and J by 4 bases, with 12 bases between the two germline ends. The CDR3 spans 15 residues. Germline lookup yields CDR1 SGHDN and CDR2 FVKESK. CDR3 residues: CASSQDVAGSYGYTF. CDR3 in DNA: TGTGCCAGCAGCCAAGATGTCGCAGGGTCCTATGGCTACACCTTC.

The V gene is TRBV19, the J gene TRBJ1-1, with no clear D. This CDR3 spans 12 amino acids. The ends were cut back, 8 bases at V and 7 bases at J, with 14 bases in the middle. Germline values: CDR1 LNHDA, CDR2 SQIVND (reference sequence). CDR3 nucleotide sequence: TGTGCCAGTGCGCCGGGGTATAGTGAAGCTTTCTTT. Protein sequence: CASAPGYSEAFF.

This chain links TRBV18 with TRBJ2-7, with 8 nucleotides matching TRBD1. Germline V CDR1 and CDR2: KGHSH, LQKENI. This CDR3 comprises 15 residues. V lost 5 bases to trimming and J lost 6 bases; unmatched junction nucleotides: 12. The CDR3 DNA reads as TGTGCCAGCTCAACAAGTACCGACAGGGGTTCCGAGCAGTACTTC. Translation gives CASSTSTDRGSEQYF.

This clone was observed a handful of times. This chain links TRBV30 with TRBJ2-5; the D gene is possibly TRBD2 (5 bases). This CDR3 contains 13 residues. From germline, CDR1 is GTSNPN and CDR2 SVGIG (reference sequence). V was trimmed by 0 bases and J by 4 bases, leaving 9 bases between them. The CDR3 is CAWSVVGGETQYF. Written as DNA, the CDR3 is TGTGCCTGGAGTGTAGTAGGAGGAGAGACCCAGTACTTC.

The chain recombines TRBV6-6 with TRBJ1-6; possible D gene TRBD1, 6 bases. The germline CDR1 and CDR2 sequences are MNHNY and SVGAGI (reference sequence). Between the trimmed V and J ends, which lost 6 bases and 3 bases, there was a span of 15 bases. The CDR3 runs to 16 residues. The CDR3 loop reads CASSHGRTDYNSPLHF. The DNA of the CDR3 is TGTGCCAGCAGCCACGGGAGGACAGACTATAATTCACCCCTCCACTTT.

The chain combines TRBV18 with TRBJ2-1, with 8 bases fitting TRBD2. CDR1 is KGHSH and CDR2 is LQKENI in the germline V gene. Trimming took 3 bases from V and 4 from J; bases not matched to a gene: 5. The CDR3 is 15 residues long. The CDR3: CASSPLSGEYNEQFF. CDR3 DNA sequence: TGTGCCAGCTCACCTCTTAGCGGGGAGTACAATGAGCAGTTCTTC.

The chain recombines TRBV5-1 with TRBJ1-2; TRBD1 might be the D (6 bases). CDR1 is SGHRS, CDR2 YFSETQ, per germline. This CDR3 is 14 amino acids long. Trimming cost V 0 bases and J 3 bases, with 9 bases left between them. The CDR3 DNA is TGCGCCAGCAGCTTGGGGGGGCTAGACTATGGCTACACCTTC. Protein product: CASSLGGLDYGYTF. The variable domain in full, with the rest retrieved from reference TRBV5-1 and TRBJ1-2, is KAGVTQTPRYLIKTRGQQVTLSCSPISGHRSVSWYQQTPGQGLQFLFEYFSETQRNKGNFPGRFSGRQFSNSRSEMNVSTLELGDSALYLCASSLGGLDYGYTFGSGTRLTVV.

The rearrangement joins TRBV7-8 to TRBJ1-2; possibly TRBD1 for D (6 bases). The V end lost 3 bases, the J end lost 2 bases, and 10 bases lay between the germline ends. The germline V gene encodes CDR1 SGHVS and CDR2 FQNEAQ. This CDR3 is 14 amino acids long. Here the CDR3 reads CASSFYGQNYGYTF. The CDR3 DNA reads as TGTGCCAGCAGCTTTTATGGACAGAACTATGGCTACACCTTC.

There are a few counts of this clone. The chain employs TRBV13 and TRBJ2-5, with 9 bases aligning to TRBD1. The CDR3 runs to 14 residues. CDR1 is PRHDT, CDR2 FYEKMQ, per germline (reference sequence). Trimming took 7 bases from V and 5 from J; bases not matched to a gene: 8. The CDR3 coding sequence is TGTGCCAGCACAGAACAGGGGGCCGGGGAGACCCAGTACTTC. It specifies CASTEQGAGETQYF.